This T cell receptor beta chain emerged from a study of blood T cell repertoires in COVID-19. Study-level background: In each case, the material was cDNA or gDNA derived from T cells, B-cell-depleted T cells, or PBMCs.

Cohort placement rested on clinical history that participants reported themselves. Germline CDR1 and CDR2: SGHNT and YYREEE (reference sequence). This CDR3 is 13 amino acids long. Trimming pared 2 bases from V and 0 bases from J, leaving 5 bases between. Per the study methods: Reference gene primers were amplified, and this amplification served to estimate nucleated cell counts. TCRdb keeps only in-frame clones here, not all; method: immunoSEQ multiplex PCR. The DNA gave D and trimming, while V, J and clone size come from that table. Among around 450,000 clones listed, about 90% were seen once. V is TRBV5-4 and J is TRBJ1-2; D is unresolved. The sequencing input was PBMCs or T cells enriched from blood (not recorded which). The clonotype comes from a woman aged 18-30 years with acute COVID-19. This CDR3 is CASSFGTNYGYTF. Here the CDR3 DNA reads TGTGCCAGCAGCTTCGGGACTAACTATGGCTACACCTTC.